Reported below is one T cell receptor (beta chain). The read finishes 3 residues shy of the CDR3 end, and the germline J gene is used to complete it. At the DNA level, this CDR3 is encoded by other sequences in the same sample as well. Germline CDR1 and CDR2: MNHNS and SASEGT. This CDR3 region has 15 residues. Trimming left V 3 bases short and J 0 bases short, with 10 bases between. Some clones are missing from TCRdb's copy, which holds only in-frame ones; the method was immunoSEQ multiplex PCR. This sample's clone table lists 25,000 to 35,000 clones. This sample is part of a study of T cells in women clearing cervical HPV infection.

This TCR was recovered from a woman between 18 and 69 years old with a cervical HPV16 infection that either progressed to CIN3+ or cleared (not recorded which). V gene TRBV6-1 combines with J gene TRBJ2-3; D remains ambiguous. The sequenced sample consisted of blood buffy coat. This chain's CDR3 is CASSELAGSTDTQYF. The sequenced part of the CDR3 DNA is TGTGCCAGCAGTGAGCTCGCAGGAAGCACAGATACG.